The TCR beta chain under discussion was sequenced for a study of metastatic and nonmetastatic thyroid tumors (dated by TCRdb to 2018 to 2021). About the investigation overall: Repertoires from peripheral blood and from tumor or nodule tissue samples of malignant and benign thyroid patients were compared. Overall study results and their limits: TCR beta diversity was reported as significantly higher in malignant tumors than in benign nodules, in both blood and tumor samples.

Library method: PCR. Sequencing used an Illumina HiSeq 4000. High-throughput sequencing was used to profile the TCR beta-chain CDR3 region of every patient. Concerning the study's data processing: A classifier to discriminate distant-metastatic papillary thyroid cancer patients was built from CDR3 differences across clinicopathological groups. The Shannon index was used to assess repertoire diversity, and the Morisita-Horn index was used to assess tumor-blood repertoire similarity. TCRdb applied fastp at Q25 and MiXCR to the public reads, then kept only in-frame beta chains. The V and J calls shown here were made by TCRdb, not taken from the authors' results. The sample has 30,000 to 35,000 clones on record, about a fifth of them singletons. The ten largest clonotypes hold approximately 3% of the sample. From a lookup of the germline V gene (reference sequence), CDR1 and CDR2 are DFQATT and SNEGSKA. The cysteine opens and the phenylalanine closes a CDR3 of 13 amino acids. Only the CDR3 portion is preserved as DNA: 39 bases, with reading frame beginning at the first base. Trimming removed 3 bases from V and 1 base from J, leaving 9 bases between the germline ends.

None of the patients had been given any treatment before thyroid surgery. Using T-cell receptor beta sequencing, the study looked back at clinical samples from patients collected from about 2011 to 2019. This clone showed up many times. This clone's antigen is unknown. It has no much larger one-base neighbor in the sample; base qualities were not kept. This TCR came from a male donor with papillary thyroid cancer or a benign thyroid nodule (not recorded which). Some clones in this sample may be carry-over from other donors' samples. Recombination connected TRBV20-1 to TRBJ2-5, with the D gene call left open. The sample comprised tumor tissue. The bases are TGCAGTGCTAGGGCGTTAGCCCAAGAGACCCAGTACTTC. This yields the protein CSARALAQETQYF.